This paragraph covers one TCR beta chain sequence. The record originates from a study of control samples from healthy donors and cancer patients. The CDR3 is made up of 14 amino acids. V lost 3 bases to trimming and J lost 5 bases, with 16 bases between them. Germline CDR1 reads DFQATT; CDR2 reads SNEGSKA (reference sequence). Libraries were prepared by immunoSEQ multiplex PCR; TCRdb keeps only in-frame clonotypes and omits some of them. Of about 130,000 clones listed, just under 95% are singletons. The gene calls are TRBV20-1 and TRBJ1-1; possible D gene TRBD1, 5 bases. Material for sequencing was PBMCs. The TCR originated in a man aged 55 to 70 with colorectal cancer. In nucleotides, the CDR3 is TGCAGTGCTAGTCCAAGACAAGAGGGGACTGAAGCTTTCTTT. Translated, it gives CSASPRQEGTEAFF.